Below, 4 T cell receptor beta chains from the same sample are listed, as sequenced in a study of cytomegalovirus exposure and HLA in healthy donors. This PCR relied on a set of 60 Vbeta primers and 13 Jbeta primers. Profiling relied on immunoSEQ multiplex PCR, and the TCRdb table lists in-frame clones only, not all of them. The sample has under 200,000 clones; about 63% are singletons. The sample taken for sequencing was PBMCs. Every receptor here comes from a woman in her thirties or forties in good health and CMV-seropositive.

The chain joins TRBV28 to TRBJ2-4; D unclear. Germline lookup yields CDR1 MDHEN and CDR2 SYDVKM. V dropped 7 bases and J dropped 2 bases, with 15 bases sitting between them. This CDR3 is built from 15 residues. The CDR3 sequence: CASTRGGITKNIQYF. The DNA of the CDR3 is TGTGCCAGCACTCGCGGTGGTATTACCAAAAACATTCAGTACTTC. Variable domain in full (rest from reference TRBV28 and TRBJ2-4): DVKVTQSSRYLVKRTGEKVFLECVQDMDHENMFWYRQDPGLGLRLIYFSYDVKMKEKGDIPEGYSVSREKKERFSLILESASTNQTSMYLCASTRGGITKNIQYFGAGTRLSVL.

This sequence joins TRBV12-2 and TRBJ1-1; the table's D gene call, TRBD1, was not cross checked with the DNA. TRBV12-2 is listed as a pseudogene. The CDR3 contains 15 residues. The CDR3 sequence is CASRFDRGIDTEAFF. CDR3 DNA sequence: TGTGCAAGTCGCTTTGACAGGGGGATAGACACTGAAGCTTTCTTT.

The chain has TRBV19 and TRBJ1-4; 10 nucleotides agree with TRBD1. Germline lookup yields CDR1 LNHDA and CDR2 SQIVND (reference sequence). Trimming cost V 4 bases and J 6 bases; bases outside gene matches: 2. The CDR3 totals 14 residues. This CDR3 reads CASSRGTGDEKLFF. The CDR3 coding sequence is TGTGCCAGTAGTAGAGGGACAGGGGATGAAAAACTGTTTTTT.

CDR3 sequence (DNA): TGTGCCAGCAGTGCCCTTGGTAGCGGCATCGGGGAGCTGTTTTTT. Protein sequence: CASSALGSGIGELFF. The gene calls are TRBV28 and TRBJ2-2; weak D call: TRBD2 (6 bases). The CDR3 runs 15 residues. V was cut by 5 bases and J by 7 bases, with 17 bases left in between. Germline CDR1 reads MDHEN; CDR2 reads SYDVKM. Full variable domain (missing parts from reference TRBV28 and TRBJ2-2): DVKVTQSSRYLVKRTGEKVFLECVQDMDHENMFWYRQDPGLGLRLIYFSYDVKMKEKGDIPEGYSVSREKKERFSLILESASTNQTSMYLCASSALGSGIGELFFGEGSRLTVL.